This TCR beta chain appears in the sequencing data of a study of CD8 T cells in Susac syndrome. Study-level background: Patients with Susac syndrome were therapy-naive, taking corticosteroids, with some also receiving intravenous immunoglobulin, or taking intravenous immunoglobulin alone at the time their blood was drawn.

Fulfillment of recently defined diagnostic criteria for definite or probable disease was shown by the patients with Susac syndrome. Study results and caveats: The study conceded that its TCR sequencing and HLA analysis involved relatively few individuals.

On this clonotype itself: Its antigen is unidentified.

cDNA came from 0.5 to 1 ug RNA primed by random hexamers. TCRdb called the immunoSEQ multiplex PCR reads again in MiXCR, with one record for every CDR3 protein. The sample records 170,000 or so distinct CDR3 sequences, around 95% being singletons. The CDR3 sequence is 13 residues long. Trimming pared 0 bases from V and 7 bases from J, leaving 13 bases between. CDR1 and CDR2 from the germline V gene are DFQATT and SNEGSKA (reference sequence). Sequencing was performed on CD4+ T cells from PBMCs. The chain employs TRBV20-1 and TRBJ2-7; D is perhaps TRBD1 (5 bases). The clonotype originates from a human donor with Susac syndrome. The CDR3: CSARDRSKGEQYF. CDR3 nucleotides: TGCAGTGCTAGAGATCGTTCTAAGGGGGAGCAGTACTTC.